The 21 T cell receptor beta chains below were found in one sample sequenced in a study of technical replicates of blood from a few donors. Assay used: immunoSEQ multiplex PCR; TCRdb lists only in-frame clones, some missing. Altogether 70,000 to 85,000 clones are present, 97% being singletons, with the ten largest covering about 0.19%. Sequencing was carried out using T cells isolated from PBMCs. The receptors were gathered from a human donor in good health.

The chain links TRBV11-2 to TRBJ2-7; 14 nucleotides agree with TRBD2. V lost 4 bases to trimming and J lost 6 bases; unmatched junction nucleotides: 11. This CDR3 spans 17 amino acids. Germline V gene data show CDR1 as SGHAT and CDR2 as FQNNGV. The CDR3 loop is CASSSAGTSGRTSEQYF. The CDR3 DNA sequence: TGTGCCAGCAGCTCTGCCGGGACTAGCGGGAGAACATCCGAGCAGTACTTC.

This chain uses TRBV2 with TRBJ2-1; 9 bases are shared with TRBD2. CDR3 size: 14 residues. Germline CDR1 SNHLY, CDR2 FYNNEI. J lost 3 bases, V lost 6 bases, and 3 bases had no gene match. The chain's CDR3 is CASRGTSSYNEQFF. DNA of the CDR3: TGTGCCAGCAGGGGGACTAGCAGCTACAATGAGCAGTTCTTC.

This chain connects TRBV6-5 to TRBJ1-2, with D maybe TRBD1 (6 bases). The CDR3 has 12 amino acids. Germline V gene sequence: CDR1 MNHEY, CDR2 SVGAGI. Trimming pared 4 bases from V and 4 bases from J, leaving 7 bases between. Here the CDR3 reads CASSSGVYGYTF. In DNA form, the CDR3 reads TGTGCCAGCAGTTCAGGGGTCTATGGCTACACCTTC.

This chain joins TRBV28 and TRBJ1-2; D unresolved. This CDR3 is 12 amino acids long. Germline CDR1 reads MDHEN; CDR2 reads SYDVKM. Trimming stripped 3 bases from V and 4 bases from J, with 6 bases between. CDR3 coding DNA: TGTGCCAGCAGTTTGAAGAGCTATGGCTACACCTTC. The encoded protein is CASSLKSYGYTF.

The J gene is TRBJ1-1, the V gene TRBV11-3; 7 bases are a match to TRBD1. The junction had 9 bases not matched to a gene; V was cut back by 2 bases and J by 3 bases. The CDR3 spans 16 residues. Germline CDR1 reads SGHNT; CDR2 reads YENEEA. CDR3 in DNA: TGTGCCAGCAGCTTACTGGCACAGGGGCGTGACACTGAAGCTTTCTTT. Its translation is CASSLLAQGRDTEAFF.

The chain has TRBV6-5 and TRBJ1-2; possibly TRBD1 for D (6 bases). This CDR3 spans 15 amino acids. Trimming pared 3 bases from V and 8 bases from J, leaving 19 bases between. CDR1 is MNHEY, CDR2 SVGAGI, per germline. CDR3 coding DNA: TGTGCCAGCAGTTATGCACGGACAGCCTTAAGGGGCTACACCTTC. Translating gives CASSYARTALRGYTF.

The V and J genes are TRBV27 and TRBJ2-7, with a tentative D call TRBD2 (5 bases). This CDR3 is 14 amino acids long. Germline V gene lookup returns CDR1 MNHEY and CDR2 SMNVEV (reference sequence). V lost 2 bases and J lost 4, with 12 bases in between. CDR3 DNA sequence: TGTGCCAGCAGTTTAACAATAGAGGGATACGAGCAGTACTTC. As protein: CASSLTIEGYEQYF.

The chain links TRBV25-1 to TRBJ1-6; D gene ambiguous. The CDR3 is 13 amino acids. Germline CDR1 MGHDK, CDR2 SYGVNS. The V end lost 6 bases, the J end lost 7 bases, and 10 bases lay between the germline ends. The DNA for the CDR3 is TGTGCCAGCAGGGGTCAGGCAAATTCACCCCTCCACTTT. Protein product: CASRGQANSPLHF.

The V and J genes are TRBV19 and TRBJ2-1; possible D gene TRBD2, 5 bases. Between the trimmed V and J ends, which lost 2 bases and 6 bases, there was a span of 8 bases. Per germline, CDR1 LNHDA and CDR2 SQIVND (reference sequence). This CDR3 is 13 amino acids long. The CDR3 nucleotides read TGTGCCAGTAGTATATTAAGCGGCAATGAGCAGTTCTTC. Its protein is CASSILSGNEQFF.

J is TRBJ2-5 and V is TRBV7-6; no clear D gene. CDR1 is SGHVS, CDR2 FNYEAQ, per germline. CDR3 length: 11 residues. V was shortened by 4 bases and J by 4 bases, with 4 bases between the two germline ends. DNA for the CDR3: TGTGCCAGCAGCTCCGGAGAGACCCAGTACTTC. Protein: CASSSGETQYF.

The gene calls are TRBV4-1 and TRBJ2-1; TRBD1 is a possible D gene (5 bases). The CDR3 covers 14 residues. Trimming cost V 0 bases and J 8 bases, with 11 bases left between them. The germline V gene has CDR1 MGHRA and CDR2 YSYEKL. DNA of the CDR3: TGCGCCAGCAGCCAAGACAGGGTGATCCATGAGCAGTTCTTC. Translated: CASSQDRVIHEQFF.

The chain couples TRBV6-5 to TRBJ1-5, with D possibly TRBD1 on 6 matching bases. The CDR3 totals 14 residues. Germline V gene sequence: CDR1 MNHEY, CDR2 SVGAGI. Trimming shortened V by 5 bases and J by 6 bases, and 14 bases separated the two germline ends. The CDR3 sequence is CASSEQGISQPQHF. CDR3 bases: TGTGCCAGCAGTGAACAGGGTATCAGTCAGCCCCAGCATTTT.

V and J are TRBV4-2 and TRBJ2-1; 8 bases align to TRBD1. Germline V CDR1 and CDR2: LGHNA, YNFKEQ. The CDR3 is made up of 13 amino acids. With V trimmed by 4 bases and J by 9 bases, 5 bases remained unmatched. The CDR3 DNA reads as TGTGCCAGCAGCCCGGACAGGGTCGGTGAGCAGTTCTTC. Translating it yields CASSPDRVGEQFF.

This chain joins TRBV5-1 and TRBJ2-7, with D maybe TRBD1 (7 bases). The CDR3 has 15 residues. With 7 bases removed from V and 5 bases from J, the gap between germline ends came to 22 bases. CDR1 and CDR2 (germline): SGHRS, YFSETQ. CDR3 in amino acids: CASRTGDSPPDEQYF. The CDR3 DNA sequence: TGCGCCAGCCGGACGGGGGACAGTCCTCCGGACGAGCAGTACTTC.

With regard to this clone: The junction departs from germline at one end; a sequencing error may be responsible. This chain uses TRBV7-7 with TRBJ1-1; 7 positions match TRBD1. This CDR3 spans 13 amino acids. Germline V lookup: CDR1 SSHAT, CDR2 FNYEAQ (reference sequence). CDR3 sequence (DNA): TGTGCTAGCAGCCAGGGGGAGGACACTGAAGCTTTCTTT. Translating gives CASSQGEDTEAFF. Looking up the rest from reference TRBV7-7 and TRBJ1-1 gives the full variable domain: GAGVSQSPRYKVTKRGQDVTLRCDPISSHATLYWYQQALGQGPEFLTYFNYEAQPDKSGLPSDRFSAERPEGSISTLTIQRTEQRDSAMYRCASSQGEDTEAFFGQGTRLTVV.

This clone is a singleton in its sample. This chain links TRBV29-1 with TRBJ1-3; TRBD1 aligns across 7 bases. Germline CDR1 is SQVTM and CDR2 is ANQGSEA. V trimming: 4 bases; J trimming: 2 bases; junction bases outside the gene matches: 5. This CDR3 spans 14 amino acids. Written as DNA, the CDR3 is TGCAGCGTTGCCTCCGGGACAGCTGGAAACACCATATATTTT. Translating it yields CSVASGTAGNTIYF.

This chain uses TRBV7-2 with TRBJ1-4; D may be TRBD1 (6 bases). V was clipped by 4 bases and J by 7 bases, with 16 bases between them. The CDR3 has 15 amino acids. CDR1 and CDR2 from the germline V gene are SGHTA and FQGNSA. The CDR3 DNA is TGTGCCAGCAGCTCCTACAGGGTGGACGGTGAAAAACTGTTTTTT. It is translated as CASSSYRVDGEKLFF.

This chain joins TRBV10-1 and TRBJ2-2, with 11 bases that match TRBD2. The CDR3 contains 15 residues. The V segment lost 5 bases and the J segment 5 bases; nucleotides outside the gene matches: 4. CDR1 and CDR2 from the germline V gene are WNHNN and SYGVQD (reference sequence). For the CDR3, the DNA is TGCGCCAGCAGTTCTGGGACTAGCGGAACCGGGGAGCTGTTTTTT. It specifies CASSSGTSGTGELFF.

The chain joins TRBV7-2 to TRBJ2-2, with 11 nucleotides matching TRBD2. The germline gives CDR1 SGHTA, CDR2 FQGNSA. The CDR3 runs 17 residues. Unmatched junction bases numbered 11, after V lost 5 bases and J lost 6 bases. CDR3 sequence: CASSASRLAGMAGELFF. The CDR3 DNA reads as TGTGCCAGCAGCGCGAGCAGACTAGCGGGAATGGCCGGGGAGCTGTTTTTT. The full variable domain, its missing parts supplied by reference TRBV7-2 and TRBJ2-2, is GAGVSQSPSNKVTEKGKDVELRCDPISGHTALYWYRQSLGQGLEFLIYFQGNSAPDKSGLPSDRFSAERTGGSVSTLTIQRTQQEDSAVYLCASSASRLAGMAGELFFGEGSRLTVL.

The rearrangement uses TRBV5-1 and TRBJ2-3; tentatively, D is TRBD2 (6 bases). Germline loops: CDR1 SGHRS, CDR2 YFSETQ. V lost 1 base and J lost 5, with 8 bases in between. The CDR3 has 13 amino acids. CDR3 sequence: CASSLLGGDTQYF. CDR3 DNA: TGCGCCAGCAGCTTGCTGGGGGGAGATACGCAGTATTTT.

This chain links TRBV6-5 with TRBJ2-5, with TRBD1 identical over 7 bases. The CDR3 sequence is 16 residues long. Trimming removed 4 bases from V and 4 bases from J; junction bases left unmatched: 12. Germline CDR1 reads MNHEY; CDR2 reads SVGAGI. CDR3 nucleotides: TGTGCCAGCAGTTCAAACAGGGGTGGTGGGGGAGAGACCCAGTACTTC. Translation: CASSSNRGGGGETQYF.